These 2 T cell receptor beta chains came from one sample sequenced in a study of OX40 agonist ivuxolimab in advanced cancers. Using immunoSEQ multiplex PCR, the repertoire was profiled, and TCRdb retains in-frame clones only, with some absent. The sample lists tens of thousands of clones, roughly 82% occurring once. The sample here was CD4+ or CD8+ T cells sorted from blood, taken in a trial of the OX40 agonist ivuxolimab. All receptors come from an adult with an advanced solid tumor such as melanoma, head and neck, liver or kidney cancer.

This sequence joins TRBV10-1 and TRBJ2-5, with D possibly TRBD1 on 5 matching bases. The V end lost 6 bases, the J end lost 2 bases, and 13 bases lay between the germline ends. The CDR3 consists of 14 residues. Germline CDR1 is WNHNN and CDR2 is SYGVQD (reference sequence). The CDR3 spells CASSAGHGQETQYF. The CDR3 coding sequence is TGCGCCAGCAGCGCTGGACACGGGCAAGAGACCCAGTACTTC.

This clone was seen only once. At one of its ends the junction is not consistent with the germline gene, which may arise from a read error. This rearrangement joins TRBV7-7 to TRBJ2-1, with TRBD2 matching over 9 bases. CDR3 length: 14 residues. CDR1 and CDR2 (germline): SSHAT, FNYEAQ (reference sequence). CDR3 coding DNA: TGTGCTAGCAGCTTAGGTCTAGCGGGGAATGAGCAGTTCTTC. It translates to CASSLGLAGNEQFF.